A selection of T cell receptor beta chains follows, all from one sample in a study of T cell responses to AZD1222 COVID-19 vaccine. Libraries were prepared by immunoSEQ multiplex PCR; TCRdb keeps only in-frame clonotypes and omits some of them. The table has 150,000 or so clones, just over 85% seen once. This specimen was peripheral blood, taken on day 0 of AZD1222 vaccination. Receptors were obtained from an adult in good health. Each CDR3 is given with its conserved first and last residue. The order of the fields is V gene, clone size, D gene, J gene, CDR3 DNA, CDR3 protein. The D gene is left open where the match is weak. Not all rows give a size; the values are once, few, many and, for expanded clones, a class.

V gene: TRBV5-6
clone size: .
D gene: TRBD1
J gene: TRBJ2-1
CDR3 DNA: TGTGCCAGCATCTCATGGGGGACAGGGAAAACCAATGAGCAGTTCTTC
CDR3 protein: CASISWGTGKTNEQFF

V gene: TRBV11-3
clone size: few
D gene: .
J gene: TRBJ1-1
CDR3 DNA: TGTGCCAGCAGCTCGAAGGACAGCCCGCAAAAAGCTTTCTTT
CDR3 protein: CASSSKDSPQKAFF

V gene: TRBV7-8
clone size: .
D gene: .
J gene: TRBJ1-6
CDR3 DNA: TGTGCCAGCAGCTTAGGGGTAGGGCTTAATTCACCCCTCCACTTT
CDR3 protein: CASSLGVGLNSPLHF

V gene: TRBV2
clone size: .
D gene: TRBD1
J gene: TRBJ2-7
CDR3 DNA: TGTGCCACTCGGGACGGACAGGGGGCAAGGTACGAGCAGTACTTC
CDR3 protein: CATRDGQGARYEQYF

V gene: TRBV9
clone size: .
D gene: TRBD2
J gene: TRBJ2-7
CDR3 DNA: TGTGCCAGCAGCGCCGGCCTCAGCGGGGTTTACGAGCAGTACTTC
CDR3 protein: CASSAGLSGVYEQYF

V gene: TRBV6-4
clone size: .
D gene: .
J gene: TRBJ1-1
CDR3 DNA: TGTGCCAGCAGAAGACAGGTCGGAACTGAAGCTTTCTTT
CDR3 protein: CASRRQVGTEAFF

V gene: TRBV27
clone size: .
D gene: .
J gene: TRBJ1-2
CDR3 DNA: TGTGCCAGCAGTTTTTATGGGAAGGATATTGATGGCTACACCTTC
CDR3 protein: CASSFYGKDIDGYTF

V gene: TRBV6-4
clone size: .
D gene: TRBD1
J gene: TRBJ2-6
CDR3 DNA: TGTGCCACCTCGGACAGGGGAACTGGGGCCAACGTCCTGACTTTC
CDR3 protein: CATSDRGTGANVLTF

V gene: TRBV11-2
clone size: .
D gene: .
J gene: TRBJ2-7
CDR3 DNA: TGTGCCAGCAGCGCTCACTACGAGCAGTACTTC
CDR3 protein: CASSAHYEQYF

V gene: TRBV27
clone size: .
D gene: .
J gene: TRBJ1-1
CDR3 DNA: TGTGCCAGTACTGACTTCCAGGGCACTGAAGCTTTCTTT
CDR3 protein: CASTDFQGTEAFF

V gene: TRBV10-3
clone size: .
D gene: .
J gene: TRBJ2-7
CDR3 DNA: TGTGCCATCAGTCGGCAGGGCACCGAGCAGTACTTC
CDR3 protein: CAISRQGTEQYF

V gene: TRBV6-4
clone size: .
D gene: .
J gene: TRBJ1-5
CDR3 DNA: TGTGCCAGCAGTGAGGGCAGGCTTGGGCCCCAGCATTTT
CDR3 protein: CASSEGRLGPQHF